This TCR beta chain was retrieved from a study of breast tumors, draining lymph nodes, adjacent tissues. TCRdb recomputed calls from the multiplex PCR reads with MiXCR, one row per CDR3 protein. The profile shows 200,000 to 300,000 distinct CDR3 sequences, 30% of them singletons. V shed 4 bases, J shed 3 bases, and the junction held 11 bases outside the gene matches. This CDR3 is 17 amino acids long. Germline lookup yields CDR1 SGHDN and CDR2 FVKESK. This clonotype was observed many times. No antigen is known for it. The lymph nodes were axillary draining lymph nodes from breast cancer patients. Findings and caveats of the study: Tumor repertoires ranked between lymph nodes and nontumor tissue in diversity, with V and J gene preferences. That most tumor T cells come from lymph nodes remained unproven. Tumor and nontumor repertoires were significantly more similar in luminal-like than in basal-like breast cancer.

Input material: axillary lymph node tissue. The receptor was derived from a female donor with breast cancer. Some clones in this sample may be carry-over from other donors' samples. The J gene is TRBJ2-3, the V gene TRBV14; 9 positions agree with TRBD2. The CDR3: CASSLAGVMGWTDTQYF. DNA for the CDR3: TGTGCCAGCAGCCTAGCGGGAGTCATGGGTTGGACAGATACGCAGTATTTT.